Following are 28 T cell receptor beta chains from one sample sequenced in a study of blood T cell repertoires in COVID-19. Method: immunoSEQ multiplex PCR; TCRdb's copy keeps in-frame clones and lacks some. The data show around 370,000 clones, 85% to 90% seen once. Input material: peripheral blood. The receptor set was obtained from a man younger than 35 with active or convalescent COVID-19.

This clone was found once. The CDR3 bases are TGTGCCAGCAGCTTAAATACAGGGATGAGAGAGACCCAGTACTTC. Its protein product is CASSLNTGMRETQYF. V and J are TRBV7-2 and TRBJ2-5; D possibly corresponds to TRBD1 (6 bases). This CDR3 spans 15 amino acids. V lost 2 bases, J lost 4 bases, and 14 bases lay in between. The germline CDR1 and CDR2 sequences are SGHTA and FQGNSA.

DNA for the CDR3: TGTGCCAGCAGCTTAGCCCTGACGGGATCACGCACAGATACGCAGTATTTT. Protein sequence: CASSLALTGSRTDTQYF. V is TRBV7-2 and J is TRBJ2-3; D is possibly TRBD2 (5 bases). The V end lost 0 bases, the J end lost 1 base, and 14 bases lay between the germline ends. Germline V gene data show CDR1 as SGHTA and CDR2 as FQGNSA. The CDR3 is made up of 17 amino acids.

V usage is TRBV5-8 and J usage is TRBJ1-6, with D tentatively TRBD1 (5 bases). The CDR3 length is 13 residues. The V gene lost 5 bases and the J gene lost 10 bases, with 13 bases spanning the gap. The germline V gene has CDR1 SGHTS and CDR2 YDEGEE. In nucleotides, the CDR3 is TGTGCCAGCAGTTCGGGGGGGGTGTCACCCCTCCACTTT. Its protein product is CASSSGGVSPLHF.

This chain uses TRBV9 with TRBJ1-5, with TRBD1 as a possible D gene (6 bases). CDR1 is SGDLS, CDR2 YYNGEE, per germline. Trimming cost V 1 base and J 5 bases, with 13 bases left between them. This CDR3 is 15 amino acids long. The CDR3 spells CASSVSGGPDQPQHF. CDR3 bases: TGTGCCAGCAGCGTATCGGGGGGCCCCGATCAGCCCCAGCATTTT.

A word on this clone: The junction differs from germline at one of its ends, possibly a read error. V usage is TRBV3-1 (or the pseudogene TRBV3-2) and J usage is TRBJ2-6, with D perhaps matching TRBD1 (6 bases). CDR3 length: 14 amino acids. Per the germline V gene, CDR1 is LGHDT and CDR2 is YNNKEL (reference sequence). The chain's CDR3 is CASSQVLGANVLTF. CDR3 DNA: TGTGCCAGCAGCCAAGTATTGGGGGCCAACGTGCTGACTTTC.

As regards this clone: This CDR3 is also generated by other DNA sequences in the sample. V gene TRBV28 combines with J gene TRBJ2-2; D ambiguous. V lost 4 bases, J lost 1 base, and 4 bases lay in between. Germline loops: CDR1 MDHEN, CDR2 SYDVKM. This CDR3 spans 13 amino acids. DNA for the CDR3: TGTGCCAGCAGTTCCGGGAACACCGGGGAGCTGTTTTTT. Amino acids: CASSSGNTGELFF.

As for this clone: Other DNA sequences in this specimen translate into the identical CDR3. The chain couples TRBV11-3 to TRBJ1-1; D remains ambiguous. CDR1 is SGHNT, CDR2 YENEEA, per germline. Trimming pared 3 bases from V and 5 bases from J, leaving 10 bases between. The CDR3 is 13 residues long. The CDR3 DNA is TGTGCCAGCAGCTTTAAGGGAGGAACTGAAGCTTTCTTT. It is translated as CASSFKGGTEAFF.

The chain employs TRBV6-5 and TRBJ1-2; 7 bases match TRBD1. This CDR3 is built from 13 residues. With V trimmed by 7 bases and J by 4 bases, 6 bases remained unmatched. CDR1 and CDR2 from the germline V gene are MNHEY and SVGAGI. The DNA of the CDR3 is TGTGCCAGCAAACGACAGGGCTCCTATGGCTACACCTTC. Its protein is CASKRQGSYGYTF.

The chain uses TRBV2 and TRBJ1-2, with 9 bases fitting TRBD1. Unmatched junction bases numbered 13, after V lost 5 bases and J lost 6 bases. In germline, CDR1 is SNHLY, CDR2 FYNNEI. The CDR3 spans 16 residues. In DNA form, the CDR3 reads TGTGCCAGCAGTCCGTCACCGAACAGGGGGCCAAATGGCTACACCTTC. Amino acid sequence: CASSPSPNRGPNGYTF.

In its sample, this clone was seen a few times. The J gene is TRBJ2-1, the V gene TRBV28; TRBD1 matches 11 bases. Germline-derived CDR1 and CDR2 are MDHEN and SYDVKM. CDR3 length: 16 residues. Unmatched junction bases numbered 17, after V lost 4 bases and J lost 15 bases. CDR3 amino acids: CASSSRFGTGGLAGFF. The CDR3 DNA reads TGTGCCAGCAGTTCCCGGTTTGGGACAGGGGGTTTAGCTGGGTTCTTC.

The chain employs TRBV3-1 (or the pseudogene TRBV3-2) and TRBJ2-5, with D maybe TRBD2 (5 bases). In germline, CDR1 is LGHDT, CDR2 YNNKEL (reference sequence). The V and J ends lost 4 bases and 5 bases respectively, with 17 bases between them. The CDR3 totals 15 residues. The CDR3 DNA reads as TGTGCCAGCAGCCCCGCGACGGGATCGGGGGAGACCCAGTACTTC. Encoded protein: CASSPATGSGETQYF.

The gene calls are TRBV9 and TRBJ1-4; D may be TRBD1 (6 bases). V dropped 3 bases and J dropped 5 bases, with 17 bases sitting between them. CDR3 length equals 16 residues. The germline CDR1 and CDR2 sequences are SGDLS and YYNGEE. CDR3 nucleotides: TGTGCCAGCAGCGGGGTTGGGGTAGGGGGAAATGAAAAACTGTTTTTT. Protein sequence: CASSGVGVGGNEKLFF.

V is TRBV9 and J is TRBJ1-3; 10 bases agree with TRBD1. This CDR3 has 17 amino acids. Germline CDR1 reads SGDLS; CDR2 reads YYNGEE. V shed 4 bases, J shed 1 base, and the junction held 8 bases outside the gene matches. CDR3 protein: CASSPETGGISGNTIYF. CDR3 nucleotides: TGTGCCAGCAGCCCCGAGACAGGGGGCATTTCTGGAAACACCATATATTTT.

The genes are TRBV2 and TRBJ1-2; no definite D call. CDR3 size: 12 residues. CDR1 SNHLY and CDR2 FYNNEI come from the germline V gene. Trimming pared 3 bases from V and 9 bases from J, leaving 11 bases between. The CDR3 sequence: CASSEGGLRYTF. The CDR3 DNA reads as TGTGCCAGCAGTGAGGGAGGTTTACGCTACACCTTC.

The chain couples TRBV28 to TRBJ1-1; 10 bases are a match to TRBD1. This CDR3 is 15 amino acids long. Germline CDR1 reads MDHEN; CDR2 reads SYDVKM. V trimming: 2 bases; J trimming: 11 bases; junction bases outside the gene matches: 11. CDR3 sequence: CASSLKSGTGDWAFF. As DNA, the CDR3 is TGTGCCAGCAGTTTAAAGTCCGGGACAGGGGATTGGGCTTTCTTT.

This chain joins TRBV7-9 and TRBJ2-3; D is unclear. This CDR3 spans 15 amino acids. Deletions cut 4 bases from V and 0 bases from J, with 11 bases between. Germline V gives CDR1 SEHNR, CDR2 FQNEAQ (reference sequence). CDR3 loop: CASSSRVGSTDTQYF. CDR3 nucleotide sequence: TGTGCCAGCAGCTCCCGGGTCGGGAGCACAGATACGCAGTATTTT.

The chain uses TRBV29-1 and TRBJ1-4, with 10 bases identical to TRBD1. In germline, CDR1 is SQVTM, CDR2 ANQGSEA. J gave up 6 bases and V 7 bases, and 5 bases lay outside the gene matches. The CDR3 extends over 13 amino acids. The CDR3 reads CSAWTGGYEKLFF. Written as DNA, the CDR3 is TGCAGCGCATGGACAGGGGGTTATGAAAAACTGTTTTTT.

The chain links TRBV6-5 to TRBJ2-5; a possible D gene is TRBD2 (6 bases). Germline V gene sequence: CDR1 MNHEY, CDR2 SVGAGI. There are 14 residues in the CDR3. Trimming removed 6 bases at V and 2 bases at J, with 13 bases between. The CDR3 region has the DNA TGTGCCAGCAGGGACTTCGGGGGACAAGAGACCCAGTACTTC. Its translation is CASRDFGGQETQYF.

The chain is built from TRBV3-1 (or the pseudogene TRBV3-2) and TRBJ2-2, with 7 bases fitting TRBD1. Per germline, CDR1 LGHDT and CDR2 YNNKEL (reference sequence). The CDR3 runs 16 residues. The V and J ends lost 1 base and 4 bases, in that order; junction bases with no gene match: 6. Here the CDR3 reads CASSQGQGTFTGELFF. The CDR3 DNA is TGTGCCAGCAGCCAAGGACAGGGTACGTTCACCGGGGAGCTGTTTTTT.

This clone was seen only once. CDR3 sequence (DNA): TGTGCCACCAGTCCGGGGGGAGCGCTAAGCAATGAGCAGTTCTTC. Its translation: CATSPGGALSNEQFF. The genes are TRBV19 and TRBJ2-1; 7 bases map to TRBD2. In germline, CDR1 is LNHDA, CDR2 SQIVND (reference sequence). V shed 10 bases and J 6 bases; nucleotides not matched to a gene: 15. This CDR3 is 15 amino acids long.

This chain connects TRBV19 to TRBJ1-5; D remains ambiguous. Per germline, CDR1 LNHDA and CDR2 SQIVND (reference sequence). V was shortened by 3 bases and J by 3 bases, with 6 bases between the two germline ends. This CDR3 has 13 residues. The CDR3 is CASSIPHNQPQHF. In nucleotides, the CDR3 is TGTGCCAGTAGTATCCCCCACAATCAGCCCCAGCATTTT. Together with reference TRBV19 and TRBJ1-5, the CDR3 gives the full variable domain: DGGITQSPKYLFRKEGQNVTLSCEQNLNHDAMYWYRQDPGQGLRLIYYSQIVNDFQKGDIAEGYSVSREKKESFPLTVTSAQKNPTAFYLCASSIPHNQPQHFGDGTRLSIL.

V is TRBV6-5 and J is TRBJ1-5, with D unresolved. The CDR3 is 13 amino acids. V lost 5 bases to trimming and J lost 4 bases, with 9 bases between them. Germline CDR1 and CDR2: MNHEY and SVGAGI. CDR3 nucleotide sequence: TGTGCCAGCAGTACGCGGAGGAATCAGCCCCAGCATTTT. This translates into CASSTRRNQPQHF.

The chain has TRBV28 and TRBJ2-7; 8 bases match TRBD1. The CDR3 runs to 14 residues. Germline CDR1 and CDR2: MDHEN and SYDVKM. V gave up 1 base and J gave up 6 bases; unmatched junction bases: 5. The CDR3 protein is CASSLSETGGEQYF. The CDR3 bases are TGTGCCAGCAGTTTATCCGAAACAGGGGGCGAGCAGTACTTC.

The chain links TRBV4-1 to TRBJ1-4; D possibly corresponds to TRBD1 (6 bases). V was shortened by 3 bases and J by 4 bases, with 12 bases between the two germline ends. Germline lookup yields CDR1 MGHRA and CDR2 YSYEKL. The CDR3 sequence is 15 residues long. The CDR3 DNA sequence: TGCGCCAGCAGCCATAGGACAGAGAGTAATGAAAAACTGTTTTTT. Translated: CASSHRTESNEKLFF.

The gene calls are TRBV30 and TRBJ1-2; D remains unclear. The CDR3 is 12 amino acids. V lost 0 bases and J 4 bases, leaving 6 bases between the germline ends. Per germline, CDR1 GTSNPN and CDR2 SVGIG (reference sequence). DNA of the CDR3: TGTGCCTGGAGTGTACTGCTCTATGGCTACACCTTC. Translated: CAWSVLLYGYTF.

The chain is built from TRBV29-1 and TRBJ1-1, with 7 nucleotides matching TRBD1. V was clipped by 7 bases and J by 3 bases; unmatched bases: 2. Looked up from germline, CDR1 is SQVTM and CDR2 is ANQGSEA. The CDR3 is 11 amino acids. The DNA of the CDR3 is TGCAGCGCCGGGACAGACACTGAAGCTTTCTTT. Protein product: CSAGTDTEAFF.

J is TRBJ1-1 and V is TRBV4-3; D not certain. The CDR3 totals 13 residues. Trimming shortened V by 1 base and J by 7 bases, and 10 bases separated the two germline ends. CDR1 is LGHNA and CDR2 is YSLEER in the germline V gene. The CDR3 nucleotides read TGCGCCAGCAGCCAAGGGGCATCTGTTGAAGCTTTCTTT. Translating gives CASSQGASVEAFF.

The CDR3 nucleotides are TGTGCCAGCAGCTTAAATTCGGGAGATTTTTACAATGAGCAGTTCTTC. Translating it yields CASSLNSGDFYNEQFF. The J gene is TRBJ2-1, the V gene TRBV7-3, with D possibly TRBD2 on 6 matching bases. Germline V gene sequence: CDR1 SGHTA, CDR2 FQGTGA. CDR3 length equals 16 residues. Trimming removed 1 base from V and 4 bases from J, with 14 bases in between.